A selection of T cell receptor beta chains follows, all from one sample in a study of beta chain features in type 1 diabetes. Assay: immunoSEQ multiplex PCR; the TCRdb copy retains only in-frame clones and omits some. Altogether 200,000 to 250,000 clones are present, 55% to 70% being singletons, with the ten largest covering approximately 0.053%. Material for sequencing was naive CD4+ T cells from blood. The receptor set was obtained from a man aged 25 to 45 in good health. Both conserved end residues are part of each CDR3. D genes are given only for firm matches. Clone size, where shown, is once, few, many, or a class for clones that have expanded.

j_gene | d_gene | v_gene | abundance | CDR3aa | CDR3nt
TRBJ2-3 | TRBD2 | TRBV30 | few | CAWSRGRAGGFTDTQYF | TGTGCCTGGAGTCGGGGAAGAGCGGGAGGCTTCACAGATACGCAGTATTTT
TRBJ2-3 | TRBD2 | TRBV9 | . | CASSTVAGVTDTQYF | TGTGCCAGCAGCACCGTAGCGGGAGTAACAGATACGCAGTATTTT
TRBJ2-3 | . | TRBV14 | . | CASSQPLGLASSTDTQYF | TGTGCCAGCAGCCAACCCTTGGGGCTAGCGAGTAGCACAGATACGCAGTATTTT
TRBJ2-3 | TRBD2 | TRBV5-6 | . | CASSRRLAGVIRDTQYF | TGTGCCAGCAGCCGGAGACTAGCGGGAGTAATAAGGGATACGCAGTATTTT
TRBJ2-7 | . | TRBV11-2 | . | CASSSRQEHEQYF | TGTGCCAGCAGTTCCAGACAGGAGCACGAGCAGTACTTC
TRBJ2-5 | . | TRBV9 | . | CASSVAPGETQYF | TGTGCCAGCAGCGTAGCACCGGGGGAGACCCAGTACTTC
TRBJ2-3 | TRBD2 | TRBV30 | . | CAWSVRLAGGYTDTQYF | TGTGCCTGGAGTGTACGACTAGCGGGGGGCTACACAGATACGCAGTATTTT
TRBJ2-1 | . | TRBV28 | . | CASSLMGQTYNEQFF | TGTGCCAGCAGTTTAATGGGGCAGACCTACAATGAGCAGTTCTTC
TRBJ1-4 | TRBD1 | TRBV4-2 | . | CASSQEQGRDEKLFF | TGTGCCAGCAGCCAAGAACAGGGGCGGGATGAAAAACTGTTTTTT
TRBJ1-5 | TRBD1 | TRBV29-1 | . | CSVAGQLNQPQHF | TGCAGCGTTGCGGGACAGCTCAATCAGCCCCAGCATTTT
TRBJ2-1 | TRBD1 | TRBV28 | . | CASSSGQSYNEQFF | TGTGCCAGCAGTTCGGGACAGTCGTACAATGAGCAGTTCTTC
TRBJ2-3 | . | TRBV7-7 | . | CASSLDLGTESTDTQYF | TGTGCCAGCAGCTTAGATTTGGGCACGGAGAGCACAGATACGCAGTATTTT
TRBJ2-1 | . | TRBV30 | . | CAWARGLSYNEQFF | TGTGCCTGGGCCCGGGGGCTTTCCTACAATGAGCAGTTCTTC
TRBJ2-5 | TRBD2 | TRBV15 | . | CATSRGGRVQETQYF | TGTGCCACCAGCAGGGGCGGGAGGGTCCAAGAGACCCAGTACTTC
TRBJ2-5 | TRBD1 | TRBV29-1 | few | CSVEANRGETQYF | TGCAGCGTTGAAGCAAACAGGGGTGAGACCCAGTACTTC
TRBJ1-1 | . | TRBV30 | few | CAWSTTEAFF | TGTGCCTGGAGTACTACTGAAGCTTTCTTT
TRBJ2-1 | . | TRBV29-1 | few | CSVSPGGNEQFF | TGCAGCGTTTCACCTGGGGGGAATGAGCAGTTCTTC
TRBJ2-7 | TRBD2 | TRBV7-2 | . | CASSLEGGSLLREQYF | TGTGCCAGCAGCTTAGAAGGCGGGAGCCTCCTGCGCGAGCAGTACTTC
TRBJ2-3 | . | TRBV15 | few | CATSSRQAADTQYF | TGTGCCACCAGCAGTCGACAGGCGGCAGATACGCAGTATTTT
TRBJ2-1 | . | TRBV2 | once | CASRSGEVDEQFF | TGTGCCAGCAGGTCGGGAGAGGTCGATGAGCAGTTCTTC
TRBJ2-1 | TRBD2 | TRBV28 | . | CASSLGSGRGNEQFF | TGTGCCAGCAGTTTGGGAAGCGGGAGAGGCAATGAGCAGTTCTTC
TRBJ1-1 | . | TRBV30 | . | CAWDPDPRGTEAFF | TGTGCCTGGGACCCTGACCCACGGGGCACTGAAGCTTTCTTT
TRBJ2-7 | . | TRBV6-6 | . | CASSNRAREEQYF | TGTGCCAGCAGTAACCGGGCCAGAGAAGAGCAGTACTTC
TRBJ2-1 | TRBD1 | TRBV28 | . | CASSLGDRYNEQFF | TGTGCCAGCAGTTTGGGGGACAGATACAATGAGCAGTTCTTC
TRBJ2-3 | . | TRBV30 | few | CAWSLKDTQYF | TGTGCCTGGAGTTTGAAGGATACGCAGTATTTT
TRBJ2-1 | . | TRBV18 | . | CASSPPVAQGNEQFF | TGTGCCAGCTCACCACCGGTAGCTCAGGGCAATGAGCAGTTCTTC
TRBJ2-1 | . | TRBV9 | . | CASSEAGALWNEQFF | TGTGCCAGCAGCGAGGCAGGGGCCCTATGGAATGAGCAGTTCTTC
TRBJ1-2 | TRBD1 | TRBV30 | once | CAWSVRTGGNYGYTF | TGTGCCTGGAGTGTACGAACAGGGGGCAACTATGGCTACACCTTC
TRBJ2-3 | TRBD1 | TRBV9 | . | CASSLRQGLSTDTQYF | TGTGCCAGCAGCCTAAGACAGGGGCTGAGCACAGATACGCAGTATTTT
TRBJ2-1 | TRBD2 | TRBV7-2 | few | CASRSSLLAGGNEQFF | TGTGCCAGCAGATCAAGTCTACTAGCGGGAGGGAATGAGCAGTTCTTC
TRBJ1-2 | TRBD1 | TRBV30 | . | CAWSPTGIGLGYTF | TGTGCCTGGAGTCCGACAGGGATAGGTTTGGGCTACACCTTC
TRBJ2-7 | TRBD1 | TRBV15 | . | CATSRAPGQGDSEQYF | TGTGCCACCAGCAGAGCTCCGGGACAGGGTGATTCCGAGCAGTACTTC
TRBJ2-5 | . | TRBV7-9 | . | CASSLTGLGETQYF | TGTGCCAGCAGCTTGACGGGACTCGGGGAGACCCAGTACTTC
TRBJ1-2 | TRBD1 | TRBV4-2 | . | CASSQVGQGGDEVTF | TGTGCCAGCAGCCAAGTCGGACAGGGTGGAGATGAGGTAACCTTC
TRBJ2-5 | TRBD1 | TRBV25-1 | . | CASSALDRGRETQYF | TGTGCCAGCAGTGCACTGGACAGGGGTAGAGAGACCCAGTACTTC
TRBJ2-3 | . | TRBV4-1 | . | CASSQLVGGTDTQYF | TGCGCCAGCAGCCAACTAGTGGGCGGCACAGATACGCAGTATTTT
TRBJ2-7 | TRBD2 | TRBV27 | . | CASSPRLAGHYEQYF | TGTGCCAGCAGTCCTCGACTAGCGGGCCACTACGAGCAGTACTTC
TRBJ2-7 | . | TRBV18 | . | CASSPTQSYEQYF | TGTGCCAGCTCACCGACTCAATCCTACGAGCAGTACTTC
TRBJ1-2 | . | TRBV2 | few | CASSQDTKVAGYTF | TGTGCCAGCAGTCAGGACACAAAAGTGGCTGGCTACACCTTC
TRBJ2-4 | . | TRBV15 | . | CATSRDYFRPTTIAKNIQYF | TGTGCCACCAGCAGAGATTATTTTCGGCCAACCACTATAGCCAAAAACATTCAGTACTTC
TRBJ2-6 | . | TRBV28 | . | CASSSGPRGSGANVLTF | TGTGCCAGCAGTTCGGGACCCAGGGGCTCTGGGGCCAACGTCCTGACTTTC
TRBJ1-5 | TRBD1 | TRBV6-5 | . | CASSYDREQPQHF | TGTGCCAGCAGTTACGACAGGGAACAGCCCCAGCATTTT
TRBJ1-4 | TRBD1 | TRBV7-8 | . | CASSPGQGRINEKLFF | TGTGCCAGCAGCCCCGGACAGGGGAGGATAAATGAAAAACTGTTTTTT
TRBJ2-3 | TRBD2 | TRBV7-2 | . | CASSLSSGSGTDTQYF | TGTGCCAGCAGCTTATCTAGCGGGAGCGGCACAGATACGCAGTATTTT
TRBJ2-3 | TRBD2 | TRBV14 | few | CASSPRPGLASDTQYF | TGTGCCAGCAGCCCTAGGCCGGGACTAGCTTCCGATACGCAGTATTTT